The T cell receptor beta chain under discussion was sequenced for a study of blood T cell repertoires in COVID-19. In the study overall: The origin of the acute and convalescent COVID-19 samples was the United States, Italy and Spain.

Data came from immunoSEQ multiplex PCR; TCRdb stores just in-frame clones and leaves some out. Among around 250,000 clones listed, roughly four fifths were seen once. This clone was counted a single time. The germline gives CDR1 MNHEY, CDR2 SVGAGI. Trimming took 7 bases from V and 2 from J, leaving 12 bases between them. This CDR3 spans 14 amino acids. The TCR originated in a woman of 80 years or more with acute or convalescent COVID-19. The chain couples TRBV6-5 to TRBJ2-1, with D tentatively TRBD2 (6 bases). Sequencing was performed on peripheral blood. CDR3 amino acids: CASNRGLAYNEQFF. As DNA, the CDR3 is TGTGCCAGCAATCGGGGACTTGCCTACAATGAGCAGTTCTTC.